This passage covers 27 T cell receptor beta chains from one sample sequenced in a study of T cell changes during pregnancy in multiple sclerosis. This table comes from immunoSEQ multiplex PCR, and its TCRdb copy is limited to in-frame clones, with some not included. The sample has fewer than 50,000 clones, roughly 92% seen once. Source: CD8+ T cells from peripheral blood mononuclear cells, taken before pregnancy. Source of these receptors: a female donor with multiple sclerosis, enrolled in a pregnancy study.

The V call is TRBV7-6, the J call TRBJ1-1; no definite D call. This CDR3 comprises 13 residues. V lost 1 base and J 4 bases, leaving 7 bases between the germline ends. Germline values: CDR1 SGHVS, CDR2 FNYEAQ. CDR3 nucleotides: TGTGCCAGCAGCTTAGACCAGGTCACTGAAGCTTTCTTT. Translating gives CASSLDQVTEAFF.

This chain links TRBV18 with TRBJ2-7, with a weak D call TRBD2 (6 bases). CDR1 is KGHSH, CDR2 LQKENI, per germline. The CDR3 spans 15 residues. V dropped 5 bases and J dropped 0 bases, with 14 bases sitting between them. The CDR3 is CASSTGSGLSYEQYF. CDR3 in DNA: TGTGCCAGCTCAACCGGTTCGGGACTCTCCTACGAGCAGTACTTC.

The chain combines TRBV15 with TRBJ1-3; TRBD1 is a possible D gene (6 bases). This CDR3 has 15 residues. V was clipped by 0 bases and J by 3 bases, with 9 bases between them. Germline CDR1 reads LNHNV; CDR2 reads YYDKDF (reference sequence). CDR3 DNA: TGTGCCACCAGCAGAGACAGGGGTGGTGGAAACACCATATATTTT. Its protein is CATSRDRGGGNTIYF.

This clone appeared a single time. The chain employs TRBV29-1 and TRBJ2-3, with TRBD1 identical over 9 bases. From germline, CDR1 is SQVTM and CDR2 ANQGSEA. The V segment lost 1 base and the J segment 2 bases; nucleotides outside the gene matches: 19. This CDR3 has 20 residues. CDR3 coding DNA: TGCAGCGTTGAAGGGGGTACTTTGGAGATGCGGACAGGGGTCACAGATACGCAGTATTTT. Its translation: CSVEGGTLEMRTGVTDTQYF.

J is TRBJ1-1 and V is TRBV5-1; D unresolved. The CDR3 totals 13 residues. Germline CDR1 is SGHRS and CDR2 is YFSETQ. The V and J ends lost 3 bases and 6 bases respectively, with 12 bases between them. The CDR3 DNA follows: TGCGCCAGCAGCTCCGCCGGTTCCCCTGAAGCTTTCTTT. Residues: CASSSAGSPEAFF. The variable domain in full, with the rest retrieved from reference TRBV5-1 and TRBJ1-1, is KAGVTQTPRYLIKTRGQQVTLSCSPISGHRSVSWYQQTPGQGLQFLFEYFSETQRNKGNFPGRFSGRQFSNSRSEMNVSTLELGDSALYLCASSSAGSPEAFFGQGTRLTVV.

This rearrangement joins TRBV27 to TRBJ2-1; 7 bases agree with TRBD2. Trimming at V came to 1 base and at J to 3 bases, leaving 9 bases not matched to a gene. This CDR3 is 17 amino acids long. The germline V gene encodes CDR1 MNHEY and CDR2 SMNVEV (reference sequence). In DNA form, the CDR3 reads TGTGCCAGCAGTTTATTAATGACGGGAGGTGTCTACAATGAGCAGTTCTTC. This codes for CASSLLMTGGVYNEQFF.

This sequence joins TRBV30 and TRBJ2-2; the D gene is possibly TRBD2 (6 bases). Trimming took off 0 bases at V and 7 bases at J, with 12 bases between the two ends. Germline loops: CDR1 GTSNPN, CDR2 SVGIG (reference sequence). The CDR3 is 14 residues long. The CDR3 loop is CAWSVMRGSGELFF. CDR3 nucleotides: TGTGCCTGGAGTGTAATGCGGGGTAGCGGGGAGCTGTTTTTT.

This chain uses TRBV27 with TRBJ2-7; TRBD2 matches 7 bases. The germline gives CDR1 MNHEY, CDR2 SMNVEV (reference sequence). Unmatched junction bases numbered 4, after V lost 5 bases and J lost 3 bases. The CDR3 consists of 13 residues. The CDR3 reads CASSRDYRYEQYF. As DNA, the CDR3 is TGTGCCAGCAGTCGGGACTACCGCTACGAGCAGTACTTC.

The genes are TRBV5-1 and TRBJ2-1; D is unclear. V gave up 0 bases and J gave up 10 bases, with 11 bases separating them. CDR1 SGHRS and CDR2 YFSETQ come from the germline V gene. This CDR3 is 13 amino acids long. The chain's CDR3 is CASSLVGGGEQFF. Here the CDR3 DNA reads TGCGCCAGCAGCTTGGTTGGCGGCGGCGAGCAGTTCTTC.

The rearrangement links TRBV7-9 to TRBJ2-7; D is perhaps TRBD1 (5 bases). V lost 3 bases, J lost 8 bases, and 11 bases lay in between. Looked up from germline, CDR1 is SEHNR and CDR2 is FQNEAQ (reference sequence). The CDR3 spans 12 residues. The CDR3 reads CASSLADKKQYF. The CDR3 coding sequence is TGTGCCAGCAGCTTGGCGGACAAAAAGCAGTACTTC.

The chain is built from TRBV4-1 and TRBJ2-1, with TRBD2 matching 13 bases. V shed 0 bases, J shed 3 bases, and the junction held 14 bases outside the gene matches. This CDR3 comprises 21 residues. The germline CDR1 and CDR2 sequences are MGHRA and YSYEKL. The CDR3 protein is CASSQDDSGLAGDPDYNEQFF. CDR3 DNA sequence: TGCGCCAGCAGCCAAGATGACAGCGGACTAGCGGGAGATCCCGACTACAATGAGCAGTTCTTC.

Many counts were recorded for this clone. The CDR3 here is CASSPWTGRPTEAFF. CDR3 coding DNA: TGTGCCAGCTCACCCTGGACAGGGAGACCCACTGAAGCTTTCTTT. J is TRBJ1-1 and V is TRBV18, with 8 bases fitting TRBD1. This CDR3 spans 15 amino acids. V was pared by 3 bases and J by 4 bases, with 7 bases of the junction left unmatched. Germline assignment: CDR1 KGHSH and CDR2 LQKENI.

The rearrangement uses TRBV11-2 and TRBJ2-1; 14 nucleotides align to TRBD2. Germline lookup yields CDR1 SGHAT and CDR2 FQNNGV. There are 16 residues in the CDR3. J gave up 9 bases and V 1 base, and 5 bases lay outside the gene matches. The CDR3 DNA is TGTGCCAGCAGCTTAGGACTAGCGGGAGGGCCGAGTGAGCAGTTCTTC. It codes for CASSLGLAGGPSEQFF.

This chain joins TRBV2 and TRBJ1-1, with 7 bases identical to TRBD1. J lost 3 bases, V lost 4 bases, and 2 bases had no gene match. Germline values: CDR1 SNHLY, CDR2 FYNNEI. This CDR3 is 13 amino acids long. The CDR3 DNA sequence: TGTGCCAGCAGTGGTAGGGGGCACACTGAAGCTTTCTTT. Amino acid sequence: CASSGRGHTEAFF. The whole variable domain, filled in from reference TRBV2 and TRBJ1-1, reads EPEVTQTPSHQVTQMGQEVILRCVPISNHLYFYWYRQILGQKVEFLVSFYNNEISEKSEIFDDQFSVERPDGSNFTLKIRSTKLEDSAMYFCASSGRGHTEAFFGQGTRLTVV.

CDR3 coding DNA: TGTGCCAGCAGCCAAGAGGAGGGCCGAACTGAAGCTTTCTTT. The encoded protein is CASSQEEGRTEAFF. V and J are TRBV4-2 and TRBJ1-1; D is unclear. Germline assignment: CDR1 LGHNA and CDR2 YNFKEQ. The CDR3 covers 14 residues. The V end lost 0 bases, the J end lost 5 bases, and 10 bases lay between the germline ends.

The chain couples TRBV5-5 to TRBJ1-2; 12 nucleotides agree with TRBD1. The CDR3 totals 17 residues. In germline, CDR1 is SGHKS, CDR2 YYEKEE (reference sequence). Trimming took 2 bases from V and 7 from J; bases not matched to a gene: 12. CDR3 in amino acids: CASSFRGTGGDPRGYTF. CDR3 bases: TGTGCCAGCAGCTTCAGGGGGACAGGGGGCGATCCCCGTGGCTACACCTTC.

The CDR3 DNA sequence: TGCGCCAGCAGCTTAGGACTAGGTAAAGAGACCCAGTACTTC. Translated: CASSLGLGKETQYF. The chain has TRBV5-1 and TRBJ2-5; 7 positions match TRBD2. This CDR3 comprises 14 residues. Germline trimming cut 2 bases from V and 3 bases from J; bases unmatched to any gene: 4. From germline, CDR1 is SGHRS and CDR2 YFSETQ.

This chain links TRBV13 with TRBJ1-2; the D is unclear. The CDR3 contains 17 residues. Germline loops: CDR1 PRHDT, CDR2 FYEKMQ (reference sequence). Trimming removed 3 bases at V and 4 bases at J, with 21 bases between. The DNA of the CDR3 is TGTGCCAGCAGCTTTTTTCCCTCGTCCGTGCGGGGCTATGGCTACACCTTC. It yields the protein CASSFFPSSVRGYGYTF.

This clone was seen just once. The chain recombines TRBV15 with TRBJ1-5; tentatively, D is TRBD1 (6 bases). Germline V gene lookup returns CDR1 LNHNV and CDR2 YYDKDF (reference sequence). The CDR3 consists of 16 residues. The ends were cut back, 3 bases at V and 5 bases at J, with 17 bases in the middle. The CDR3 is CATSSHGGGIYQPQHF. Written as DNA, the CDR3 is TGTGCCACCAGCAGCCACGGGGGGGGCATATATCAGCCCCAGCATTTT. Variable domain in full (rest from reference TRBV15 and TRBJ1-5): DAMVIQNPRYQVTQFGKPVTLSCSQTLNHNVMYWYQQKSSQAPKLLFHYYDKDFNNEADTPDNFQSRRPNTSFCFLDIRSPGLGDTAMYLCATSSHGGGIYQPQHFGDGTRLSIL.

The rearrangement joins TRBV11-2 to TRBJ2-5, with 7 bases identical to TRBD2. Germline V gene sequence: CDR1 SGHAT, CDR2 FQNNGV. The trim removed 5 bases at V and 5 bases at J, leaving 14 bases unmatched. CDR3 length equals 16 residues. The CDR3 DNA sequence: TGTGCCAGCAGCGGGTCTACGGGGGGAGGGATGGAGACCCAGTACTTC. This gives the protein CASSGSTGGGMETQYF.

The chain has TRBV19 and TRBJ2-5; a weak D match, TRBD2 (6 bases). The V end lost 6 bases, the J end lost 9 bases, and 11 bases lay between the germline ends. Germline CDR1 reads LNHDA; CDR2 reads SQIVND (reference sequence). The length of the CDR3 is 11 residues. The CDR3 sequence: CASSSGRPQYF. Written as DNA, the CDR3 is TGTGCCAGTAGCAGCGGGCGGCCCCAGTACTTC. The complete variable domain, with remaining parts taken from reference TRBV19 and TRBJ2-5, reads DGGITQSPKYLFRKEGQNVTLSCEQNLNHDAMYWYRQDPGQGLRLIYYSQIVNDFQKGDIAEGYSVSREKKESFPLTVTSAQKNPTAFYLCASSSGRPQYFGPGTRLLVL.

The chain is built from TRBV6-4 and TRBJ2-6, with unresolved D. Germline-derived CDR1 and CDR2 are MRHNA and SNTAGT. This CDR3 is built from 15 residues. Between the trimmed V and J ends, which lost 0 bases and 0 bases, there was a span of 3 bases. CDR3 protein: CASSDSHSGANVLTF. CDR3 DNA sequence: TGTGCCAGCAGTGACTCACACTCTGGGGCCAACGTCCTGACTTTC.

V usage is TRBV19 and J usage is TRBJ2-7, with 11 bases lining up with TRBD1. Trimming cost V 5 bases and J 2 bases; bases outside gene matches: 5. The CDR3 totals 15 residues. Germline-derived CDR1 and CDR2 are LNHDA and SQIVND (reference sequence). The CDR3 nucleotides read TGTGCCAGTAGTCCCGCGGGACAGGGGGCCTACGAGCAGTACTTC. Its translation is CASSPAGQGAYEQYF. The full variable domain, its missing parts supplied by reference TRBV19 and TRBJ2-7, is DGGITQSPKYLFRKEGQNVTLSCEQNLNHDAMYWYRQDPGQGLRLIYYSQIVNDFQKGDIAEGYSVSREKKESFPLTVTSAQKNPTAFYLCASSPAGQGAYEQYFGPGTRLTVT.

V usage is TRBV5-5 and J usage is TRBJ2-7; 7 positions match TRBD2. In germline, CDR1 is SGHKS, CDR2 YYEKEE (reference sequence). The CDR3 extends over 15 amino acids. J was trimmed by 0 bases and V by 0 bases; bases with no gene match: 3. Here the CDR3 reads CASSLGEGSSYEQYF. DNA for the CDR3: TGTGCCAGCAGCTTGGGGGAGGGGAGCTCCTACGAGCAGTACTTC.

This chain links TRBV5-6 with TRBJ2-4; D is possibly TRBD1 (6 bases). The CDR3 contains 19 residues. CDR1 is SGHDT and CDR2 is YYEEEE in the germline V gene. Between the trimmed V and J ends, which lost 0 bases and 3 bases, there was a span of 22 bases. CDR3 coding DNA: TGTGCCAGCAGCTTGGCCCTTCCTAAGACAGGCGATGGCAAAAACATTCAGTACTTC. Amino acid sequence: CASSLALPKTGDGKNIQYF.

The chain combines TRBV19 with TRBJ1-2, with D hard to call. Between the trimmed V and J ends, which lost 5 bases and 4 bases, there was a span of 14 bases. This CDR3 comprises 14 residues. Per germline, CDR1 LNHDA and CDR2 SQIVND (reference sequence). CDR3 DNA: TGTGCCAGTAGTGAGGGTCTTTTCTCCTATGGCTACACCTTC. Translation: CASSEGLFSYGYTF. Full variable domain (remainder filled in from reference TRBV19 and TRBJ1-2): DGGITQSPKYLFRKEGQNVTLSCEQNLNHDAMYWYRQDPGQGLRLIYYSQIVNDFQKGDIAEGYSVSREKKESFPLTVTSAQKNPTAFYLCASSEGLFSYGYTFGSGTRLTVV.

J is TRBJ2-1 and V is TRBV19; TRBD1 matches 10 bases. Germline V gives CDR1 LNHDA, CDR2 SQIVND (reference sequence). This CDR3 region has 15 residues. V lost 1 base and J lost 4; bases outside the gene matches: 1. The CDR3: CASSIGTGGYNEQFF. The CDR3 bases are TGTGCCAGTAGTATAGGGACAGGGGGGTACAATGAGCAGTTCTTC.